The 10 T cell receptor beta chains presented below share a single source sample, sequenced in a study of cytomegalovirus exposure and HLA in healthy donors. 13 Jbeta primers and 60 Vbeta primers were used for the PCR. Libraries were prepared by immunoSEQ multiplex PCR; TCRdb keeps only in-frame clonotypes and omits some of them. The sample holds around 210,000 clones. Input material: PBMCs. All receptors derive from a woman in her 30s in good health and CMV-seropositive.

The chain recombines TRBV2 with TRBJ2-7; D is possibly TRBD2 (5 bases). Germline values: CDR1 SNHLY, CDR2 FYNNEI. Trimming removed 7 bases at V and 3 bases at J, with 13 bases between. This CDR3 spans 13 amino acids. The CDR3 loop is CASTRTPGYEQYF. CDR3 coding DNA: TGTGCCAGCACCCGGACTCCAGGCTACGAGCAGTACTTC. Filled out from reference TRBV2 and TRBJ2-7, the complete variable domain reads EPEVTQTPSHQVTQMGQEVILRCVPISNHLYFYWYRQILGQKVEFLVSFYNNEISEKSEIFDDQFSVERPDGSNFTLKIRSTKLEDSAMYFCASTRTPGYEQYFGPGTRLTVT.

V usage is TRBV5-1 and J usage is TRBJ2-7; 7 positions agree with TRBD2. The CDR3 contains 18 residues. Germline loops: CDR1 SGHRS, CDR2 YFSETQ. Germline trimming cut 0 bases from V and 0 bases from J; bases unmatched to any gene: 12. The CDR3 nucleotides are TGCGCCAGCAGCTTGGAAAAAGGCGGGGGTGGCAGCTCCTACGAGCAGTACTTC. Translation gives CASSLEKGGGGSSYEQYF.

The chain carries TRBV25-1 and TRBJ2-1, with 12 bases that match TRBD2. The V gene's germline CDR1 is MGHDK and CDR2 SYGVNS. This CDR3 spans 15 amino acids. Trimming at V came to 5 bases and at J to 6 bases, leaving 5 bases not matched to a gene. The CDR3 nucleotides read TGTGCCAGCAGTCTAGCGGGAGGGCGGAGCAATGAGCAGTTCTTC. It encodes CASSLAGGRSNEQFF.

The J gene is TRBJ1-4, the V gene TRBV7-9; 9 bases align to TRBD1. This CDR3 spans 13 amino acids. Per germline, CDR1 SEHNR and CDR2 FQNEAQ (reference sequence). The J segment lost 6 bases and the V segment lost 7 bases, leaving 3 bases of the junction unmatched. CDR3 DNA: TGTGCCAGCACTGGGACAGGGTATGAAAAACTGTTTTTT. It specifies CASTGTGYEKLFF.

This chain joins TRBV5-1 and TRBJ2-3, with 10 bases identical to TRBD1. V trimming: 4 bases; J trimming: 6 bases; junction bases outside the gene matches: 5. Germline CDR1 reads SGHRS; CDR2 reads YFSETQ. This CDR3 contains 14 residues. This CDR3 is CASSPRQGADTQYF. CDR3 in DNA: TGCGCCAGCAGCCCACGACAGGGGGCTGATACGCAGTATTTT.

The genes are TRBV20-1 and TRBJ2-7; D not certain. Germline V lookup: CDR1 DFQATT, CDR2 SNEGSKA (reference sequence). The length of the CDR3 is 11 residues. The V gene lost 5 bases and the J gene lost 2 bases, with 7 bases spanning the gap. In DNA, the CDR3 is TGCAGTGCTGGCTTGACCTACGAGCAGTACTTC. It yields the protein CSAGLTYEQYF.

V gene TRBV29-1 combines with J gene TRBJ1-1, with 10 bases identical to TRBD1. CDR1 is SQVTM, CDR2 ANQGSEA, per germline. CDR3 length: 13 amino acids. The trim removed 6 bases at V and 1 base at J, leaving 2 bases unmatched. CDR3 region: CSVRDRGNTEAFF. Written as DNA, the CDR3 is TGCAGCGTGAGGGACAGGGGGAACACTGAAGCTTTCTTT.

The chain links TRBV5-4 to TRBJ2-3; D is ambiguous. The CDR3 contains 12 residues. Between the trimmed V and J ends, which lost 4 bases and 4 bases, there was a span of 7 bases. CDR1 SGHNT and CDR2 YYREEE come from the germline V gene (reference sequence). The CDR3 reads CASSATPDTQYF. CDR3 nucleotides: TGTGCCAGCAGCGCTACCCCAGATACGCAGTATTTT. Complete variable domain (other parts from reference TRBV5-4 and TRBJ2-3): ETGVTQSPTHLIKTRGQQVTLRCSSQSGHNTVSWYQQALGQGPQFIFQYYREEENGRGNFPPRFSGLQFPNYSSELNVNALELDDSALYLCASSATPDTQYFGPGTRLTVL.

The chain employs TRBV27 and TRBJ2-2, with TRBD2 matching over 7 bases. Trimming took 9 bases from V and 6 from J; bases not matched to a gene: 10. From germline, CDR1 is MNHEY and CDR2 SMNVEV (reference sequence). The CDR3 consists of 14 residues. CDR3 loop: CASQLATLSGELFF. Here the CDR3 DNA reads TGTGCCAGTCAACTAGCGACTCTTTCCGGGGAGCTGTTTTTT.

J is TRBJ1-2 and V is TRBV27; no clear D gene. The CDR3 loop spans 14 amino acids. Trimming shortened V by 3 bases and J by 4 bases, and 12 bases separated the two germline ends. Germline CDR1 reads MNHEY; CDR2 reads SMNVEV (reference sequence). This chain's CDR3 is CASSFGQAPYGYTF. CDR3 bases: TGTGCCAGCAGTTTCGGCCAGGCTCCCTATGGCTACACCTTC.